Below are 10 T cell receptor beta chains sequenced from a single sample in a study of tissue T cells after allogeneic stem cell transplantation. Indicated time point: mouse harvest day 14 after allogeneic transplant. Mouse grafts combined 10^7 T-cell-depleted bone marrow cells with 10^6 splenic CD5+ T cells. Produced via immunoSEQ multiplex PCR; TCRdb's table is partial and in-frame only. The sample comprises around 2,000 clones, around 43% of which are singletons, and roughly a quarter rests with the top ten. Sequenced input: gut tissue. The origin of the receptors is a female BALB/c mouse given C57BL/6 T cells with graft-versus-host disease after an allogeneic hematopoietic cell transplant.

A few counts support this clone. Any gene name here is a mouse gene name. The read comes to an end 1 residue before the CDR3 does, leaving the germline J gene to fill in the end. The chain carries TRBV13-2 and TRBJ2-5; 10 nucleotides line up with TRBD2. There are 15 residues in the CDR3. Germline V lookup: CDR1 NNHNN, CDR2 SYGAGS (reference sequence). The junction had 3 bases not matched to a gene; V was cut back by 2 bases and J by 3 bases. CDR3 bases read: TGTGCCAGCGGTGAGCTGGGGGGGCGGCAAGACACCCAGTAC. This gives the protein CASGELGGRQDTQY. The CDR3 in full is CASGELGGRQDTQYF.

With respect to this clone: The genes and germline here are from mouse. The sequence runs out 1 residue before the end of the CDR3; the remainder is reconstructed from the germline J gene. The chain links TRBV13-1 to TRBJ2-4; 8 positions agree with TRBD2. Germline CDR1 and CDR2: NSHNY and SYGAGN. Germline trimming cut 1 base from V and 5 bases from J; bases unmatched to any gene: 0. This CDR3 spans 13 amino acids. Incomplete CDR3 DNA: TGTGCCAGCAGTGATTGGGGGGGAAACACCTTGTAC. Translation: CASSDWGGNTLY. The whole CDR3 is CASSDWGGNTLYF.

By sample share, this clone is large (0.1 to 1%). Any gene name here is a mouse gene name. From the germline J gene comes the end of the CDR3, since the read stops 1 residue before it. The chain employs TRBV26 and TRBJ1-3; 7 bases line up with TRBD1. This CDR3 contains 15 residues. J lost 0 bases, V lost 2 bases, and 1 base had no gene match. Germline CDR1 KGHPV, CDR2 FQNQEV (reference sequence). This chain's CDR3 is CASSLGTASGNTLYF. The sequenced part of the CDR3 DNA is TGTGCCAGCAGTCTGGGGACAGCTTCTGGAAATACGCTCTAT.

Regarding this clone: The genes are named according to mouse. The CDR3 end falls 1 residue outside the read, so it is completed with the germline J gene. This chain connects TRBV31 to TRBJ1-1; D gene uncertain. The CDR3 runs to 13 residues. Germline V gives CDR1 GKSSPN, CDR2 SITVG. The V end lost 1 base, the J end lost 1 base, and 7 bases lay between the germline ends. Incomplete CDR3 DNA: TGTGCCTGGAGTCCCGACAAAAACACAGAAGTCTTC. It translates to CAWSPDKNTEVF. The whole CDR3 protein reads CAWSPDKNTEVFF.

On this clone itself: Genes here carry mouse names. The read ends 1 residue shy of where the CDR3 ends; the end is completed using the germline J gene. The chain links TRBV1 to TRBJ1-1; 7 nucleotides match TRBD1. The CDR3 has 15 residues. Trimming took 0 bases from V and 1 from J; bases not matched to a gene: 2. Germline assignment: CDR1 NSQYPW and CDR2 LRSPGD (reference sequence). CDR3 DNA, as far as it was read: TGCACCTGCAGTGCAGATTACAGGGGAAACACAGAAGTCTTC. This codes for CTCSADYRGNTEVF. In full, the CDR3 reads CTCSADYRGNTEVFF.

In its sample, this clone ranks as large (0.1 to 1%). Germline and genes: mouse. The read ends 1 residue early relative to the CDR3; the germline J gene fills the gap. The chain carries TRBV1 and TRBJ2-2, with 7 bases that match TRBD2. From germline, CDR1 is NSQYPW and CDR2 LRSPGD (reference sequence). The CDR3 has 15 residues. Trimming removed 1 base from V and 2 bases from J; junction bases left unmatched: 1. CDR3 in amino acids: CTCSAVGGNTGQLYF. The CDR3 DNA, read in part, is TGCACCTGCAGTGCAGTTGGGGGGAACACCGGGCAGCTCTAC.

Sample share makes this clone large. Genes and germline come from the mouse. The read terminates 1 residue ahead of where the CDR3 ends, so the germline J gene completes it. This chain joins TRBV21 and TRBJ2-7, with no clear D. TRBV21 belongs to the ORF category, with a function that is uncertain. This CDR3 has 11 residues. The V and J ends lost 4 bases and 5 bases respectively, with 6 bases between them. The CDR3 spells CASSPGDEQYF. The part of the CDR3 DNA that was read is TGTGCTAGCAGTCCCGGGGATGAACAGTAC.

Concerning this clone itself: These gene names are mouse names. CDR3 loop: CASSVGGWDTQYF. The sequenced CDR3 bases are TGTGCCAGCAGTGTGGGGGGATGGGACACCCAGTAC. The gene calls are TRBV13-3 and TRBJ2-5; 7 nucleotides align to TRBD2. The read terminates 1 residue before the CDR3 end, so the remaining end is supplied by the germline J gene. The germline CDR1 and CDR2 sequences are NNHDY and SYVADS. Germline trimming cut 3 bases from V and 6 bases from J; bases unmatched to any gene: 4. This CDR3 has 13 amino acids.

Concerning this clone itself: Mouse gene names and germline throughout. The CDR3 extends 1 residue past the end of the read, so its final part is completed from the germline J gene. The rearrangement joins TRBV26 to TRBJ2-1; D perhaps matches TRBD2 (6 bases). Trimming removed 0 bases at V and 6 bases at J, with 6 bases between. Germline V gene data show CDR1 as KGHPV and CDR2 as FQNQEV (reference sequence). There are 13 residues in the CDR3. The CDR3 DNA, read in part, is TGTGCCAGCAGTCTGTCGGGGGGTGCTGAGCAGTTC. It translates to CASSLSGGAEQF. In full, the CDR3 reads CASSLSGGAEQFF.

This clone has more than one count but fewer than ten. Gene names are the mouse ones. The read stops 1 residue short of the end of the CDR3; the missing end is completed from the germline J gene. This chain links TRBV23 with TRBJ1-1. This CDR3 is 13 amino acids long. The germline V gene encodes CDR1 KGHTA and CDR2 FQNQQP. The CDR3 bases that were read are TGCTCCAGCAGTCAAGGGGCCAACACAGAAGTCTTC. Encoded protein: CSSSQGANTEVF. The full CDR3 protein reads CSSSQGANTEVFF.